The rows below give T cell receptor beta chains drawn from one sample of a study of blood T cell repertoires in COVID-19. Clones were read by immunoSEQ multiplex PCR, and TCRdb kept only the in-frame ones, dropping some. This sample has 150,000 to 200,000 clones, with around 89% found just once. What was sequenced was peripheral blood. The receptors originated from a human donor in a cohort sampled during active COVID-19. Both conserved end residues are part of each CDR3.

>TRBV7-2|TRBJ2-5
CASSFVGALQETQYF
>TRBV11-3|TRBJ2-1
CASSPNNNEQFF
>TRBV2|TRBJ1-5
CASSERGGNYQPQHF
>TRBV5-1|TRBJ1-2
CASSGTGENGYTF
>TRBV10-1|TRBJ2-7
CASSSGLAGGQNEQYF
>TRBV7-2|TRBJ2-7
CASSSGGGVTPYEQYF
>TRBV14|TRBJ1-6
CASSQDSGTRGSSPLHF
>TRBV2|TRBJ1-2
CASNRQGKGGYTF
>TRBV3-1/TRBV3-2|TRBJ1-5
CASSQERGAGQPQHF
>TRBV14|TRBJ1-2
CASSQPGNTNYGYTF
>TRBV28|TRBJ2-7
CASVREPEGGDSYEQYF
>TRBV2|TRBJ1-2
CASRASRQLYGYTF
>TRBV10-3|TRBJ2-1
CATIYSEVYNEQFF
>TRBV5-4|TRBJ2-5
CASRQTDRGTGTQYF
>TRBV10-3|TRBJ2-5
CAIRSGGAVETQYF
>TRBV4-1|TRBJ2-7
CASSQDPIGVVPLEQYF
>TRBV4-2|TRBJ2-7
CASSQDQSSGSYEQYF
>TRBV4-3|TRBJ2-3
CASSRTTGGPTDTQYF
>TRBV7-9|TRBJ2-7
CASGVAGGGDEQYF
>TRBV2|TRBJ2-4
CASSGTSGGAWGIQYF
>TRBV5-6|TRBJ2-7
CASSLVAGASYEQYF
>TRBV9|TRBJ1-4
CASSGKGQGEKLFF
>TRBV5-1|TRBJ1-4
CASSLGTGEKLFF
>TRBV6-2/TRBV6-3|TRBJ2-7
CASSSRYEQYF
>TRBV27|TRBJ2-5
CASSLRQGRLETQYF
>TRBV27|TRBJ2-2
CASSLLAGKNTGELFF
>TRBV6-6|TRBJ2-2
CASSYLADRATGELFF
>TRBV5-6|TRBJ2-7
CASSSERNLYEQYF
>TRBV19|TRBJ2-2
CASTRTSGRLDTGELFF
>TRBV5-8|TRBJ2-6
CASSFGGANVLTF
>TRBV28|TRBJ2-1
CASSPIAGVTYNEQFF
>TRBV5-1|TRBJ2-1
CASSPGLAGGLANEQFF
>TRBV24-1|TRBJ1-5
CAIAGTGGKPQHF
>TRBV9|TRBJ1-3
CASSPGGGSGNTIYF
>TRBV3-1/TRBV3-2|TRBJ2-5
CASSWTSGGQETQYF
>TRBV2|TRBJ1-5
CASSKLDRGGNQPQHF
>TRBV5-1|TRBJ1-1
CASSLEGAYTEAFF
>TRBV27|TRBJ2-2
CASSLWGTRRIGPNTGELFF
>TRBV7-9|TRBJ1-1
CASSLGPSNTEAFF
>TRBV7-2|TRBJ1-1
CASSFGEKAQAFF
>TRBV7-8|TRBJ2-7
CASSLKGLYEQYF
>TRBV6-4|TRBJ2-1
CASSKLAGGASNEQFF
>TRBV10-3|TRBJ2-1
CAIRDFVSNEQFF
>TRBV5-1|TRBJ2-5
CASSPAGGGETQYF
>TRBV4-2|TRBJ1-4
CASSQETRPAEKLFF
>TRBV2|TRBJ1-5
CASRTGRDQPQHF
>TRBV9|TRBJ2-5
CASSVAARVQETQYF
>TRBV6-5|TRBJ2-7
CASSLTPRGHYEQYF
>TRBV18|TRBJ2-3
CASSPPPRDTQYF